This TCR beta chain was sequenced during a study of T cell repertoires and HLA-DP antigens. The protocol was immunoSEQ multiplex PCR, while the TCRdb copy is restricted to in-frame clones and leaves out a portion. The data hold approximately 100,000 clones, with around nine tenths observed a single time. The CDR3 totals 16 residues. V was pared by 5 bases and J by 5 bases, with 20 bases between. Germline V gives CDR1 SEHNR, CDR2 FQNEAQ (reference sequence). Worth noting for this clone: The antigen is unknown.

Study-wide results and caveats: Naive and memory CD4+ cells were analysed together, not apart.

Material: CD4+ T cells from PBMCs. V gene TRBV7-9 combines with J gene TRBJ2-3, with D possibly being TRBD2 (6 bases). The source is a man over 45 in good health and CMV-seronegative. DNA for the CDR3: TGTGCCAGCAGCCCCCGACTAGTGTCCGGGGTAGATACGCAGTATTTT. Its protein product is CASSPRLVSGVDTQYF.